This is a list of T cell receptor beta chains from one sample in a study of T cell responses to AZD1222 COVID-19 vaccine. Method: immunoSEQ multiplex PCR; TCRdb's copy keeps in-frame clones and lacks some. The data contain around 120,000 clones, roughly nine tenths of them singletons. The source material was peripheral blood, sampled on day 0 of AZD1222 vaccination. The receptors here all came from an adult in good health. The CDR3 runs from the conserved cysteine through the conserved F or W. Each record gives: V gene, clone size, D gene, J gene, CDR3 protein, CDR3 DNA. The D gene is left open where the match is weak. Not every row has a clone size; where given, it reads once, few, many or a size class.

>TRBV28|.|TRBD1|TRBJ2-7
CASSTGQGRLEQYF
TGTGCCAGCAGTACGGGACAGGGCCGTCTCGAGCAGTACTTC
>TRBV19|.|TRBD2|TRBJ2-5
CASSMGLAGGRVQETQYF
TGTGCCAGTAGTATGGGACTAGCGGGAGGCCGCGTTCAGGAGACCCAGTACTTC
>TRBV6-6|.|.|TRBJ1-4
CASSARETNEKLFF
TGTGCCAGCAGTGCGAGGGAAACTAATGAAAAACTGTTTTTT
>TRBV5-1|.|.|TRBJ2-5
CASSLVPDQETQYF
TGCGCCAGCAGCTTGGTCCCGGATCAAGAGACCCAGTACTTC
>TRBV27|.|TRBD2|TRBJ2-2
CASSPRPGTSGRSTGELFF
TGTGCCAGCAGTCCAAGACCGGGGACTAGCGGGAGGTCCACCGGGGAGCTGTTTTTT
>TRBV15|.|.|TRBJ1-6
CATSMIRQSSYNSPLHF
TGTGCCACCAGCATGATACGACAGAGCTCCTATAATTCACCCCTCCACTTT
>TRBV28|once|TRBD1|TRBJ2-7
CASSVTGFYEQYF
TGTGCCAGCAGTGTGACAGGGTTCTACGAGCAGTACTTC
>TRBV19|.|TRBD2|TRBJ2-7
CATETSGRTGEQYF
TGTGCCACCGAGACTAGCGGGAGAACCGGCGAGCAGTACTTC
>TRBV28|.|TRBD2|TRBJ2-1
CASSFPAGVEQFF
TGTGCCAGCAGTTTCCCGGCGGGAGTCGAGCAGTTCTTC
>TRBV11-2|.|.|TRBJ2-2
CASSLGGRPDTGELFF
TGTGCCAGCAGCTTAGGGGGGCGACCTGACACCGGGGAGCTGTTTTTT
>TRBV7-2|.|.|TRBJ2-5
CASREAGVRETQYF
TGTGCCAGCAGGGAAGCAGGGGTTCGGGAGACCCAGTACTTC
>TRBV10-1|.|TRBD2|TRBJ2-1
CASSVGLAGTEQFF
TGCGCCAGCAGTGTGGGACTAGCGGGTACTGAGCAGTTCTTC
>TRBV2|few|.|TRBJ2-7
CASGQGSLREQYF
TGTGCCAGCGGGCAGGGGAGTCTTCGCGAGCAGTACTTC
>TRBV3-1/TRBV3-2|.|TRBD1|TRBJ2-7
CASRDNRGQSYEQYF
TGTGCCAGCAGGGATAACAGGGGGCAATCCTACGAGCAGTACTTC
>TRBV13|.|.|TRBJ2-7
CASSYPGRSYEQYF
TGTGCCAGCAGCTATCCGGGACGATCCTACGAGCAGTACTTC
>TRBV7-2|.|.|TRBJ1-2
CASSSGQNYGYTF
TGTGCCAGCAGCTCTGGACAGAACTATGGCTACACCTTC
>TRBV2|.|TRBD1|TRBJ2-2
CASNPDRGKGGELFF
TGTGCCAGCAACCCGGACAGGGGGAAGGGCGGGGAGCTGTTTTTT
>TRBV24-1|.|TRBD1|TRBJ2-7
CATSGRGQGQYEQYF
TGTGCCACCAGTGGGCGGGGACAGGGACAATACGAGCAGTACTTC
>TRBV23-1|.|.|TRBJ1-3
CASSQSIPGLPGNTIYF
TGCGCCAGCAGTCAATCGATTCCAGGCTTACCTGGAAACACCATATATTTT
>TRBV28|.|.|TRBJ2-5
CASGWTQGSETQYF
TGTGCCAGCGGATGGACGCAGGGGTCCGAGACCCAGTACTTC
>TRBV6-6|.|.|TRBJ1-1
CASSYGVGTEAFF
TGTGCCAGCAGTTACGGGGTGGGCACTGAAGCTTTCTTT
>TRBV11-3|.|TRBD1|TRBJ2-2
CASSHGQVNTGELFF
TGTGCCAGCAGCCATGGACAGGTGAACACCGGGGAGCTGTTTTTT
>TRBV4-1|.|.|TRBJ1-4
CASSQERFTGEKLFF
TGCGCCAGCAGCCAAGAAAGGTTCACGGGTGAAAAACTGTTTTTT
>TRBV2|.|.|TRBJ2-5
CASTQNSIQETQYF
TGTGCCAGCACCCAAAACAGCATCCAAGAGACCCAGTACTTC
>TRBV5-1|.|TRBD2|TRBJ2-2
CASSLATSDTGELFF
TGCGCCAGCAGCTTGGCAACTAGCGACACCGGGGAGCTGTTTTTT
>TRBV19|few|TRBD2|TRBJ2-1
CASNPTPEGGPYNEQFF
TGTGCCAGTAACCCCACGCCAGAGGGAGGGCCATACAATGAGCAGTTCTTC
>TRBV29-1|.|.|TRBJ1-1
CSVEEDANTEAFF
TGCAGCGTTGAAGAGGACGCGAACACTGAAGCTTTCTTT
>TRBV2|once|TRBD2|TRBJ2-3
CASKREGMGSDTQYF
TGTGCCAGCAAGCGGGAAGGGATGGGGTCAGATACGCAGTATTTT